There are many counts of the clone carrying this TCR beta chain. The antigen remains undetermined. The study enrolled patients aged 18 to 65 with newly diagnosed hyperthyroidism of under 2 months' duration. Together with thyroid ultrasound, orbital computed tomography, serum thyroxine and TRAb, clinical symptoms were used for diagnoses. The data were obtained in a study of T cells in Graves' hyperthyroidism and ophthalmopathy. As for the study in general: Peripheral blood specimens were obtained at initial diagnosis, prior to any treatment. The study's findings and limits: Model output signaled ophthalmopathy a median around 6.9 months ahead of onset.

Germline CDR1 SEHNR, CDR2 FQNEAQ (reference sequence). The CDR3 is 15 amino acids. V was clipped by 0 bases and J by 5 bases; unmatched bases: 3. Using RNA transcripts as the source, TCR beta CDR3 regions were amplified. TCR CDR3 regions were first amplified by RT-PCR with HTBI primers. TCRdb independently ran MiXCR on the multiplex PCR reads; one entry per CDR3 protein. This table has approximately 400,000 distinct CDR3 sequences, 20% to 25% appearing once. The receptor comes from a man aged 50-60 years with Graves' hyperthyroidism. The sample taken for sequencing was blood. This sequence joins TRBV7-9 and TRBJ2-1, with TRBD2 identical over 8 bases. CDR3 sequence reads: CASSLAWTSHNEQFF. As DNA, the CDR3 is TGTGCCAGCAGCTTAGCGTGGACTAGCCACAATGAGCAGTTCTTC.